Following are 2 T cell receptor beta chains from one sample sequenced in a study of T cells after yellow fever vaccination. Each CDR3 protein gets one entry after TCRdb re-called the 5' RACE reads with MiXCR. The sample shows tens of thousands of distinct CDR3 sequences, approximately 7% of them seen only once. Material: CD8+ T cells sorted from PBMCs, obtained 15 days after the yellow fever booster vaccination. These TCRs come from a man aged 25 to 40 who received the YFV17D yellow fever vaccine.

Many counts were recorded for this clonotype. This rearrangement joins TRBV5-5 to TRBJ1-4; D unresolved. The CDR3 runs to 13 residues. Trimming stripped 3 bases from V and 12 bases from J, with 15 bases between. CDR1 is SGHKS, CDR2 YYEKEE, per germline (reference sequence). The DNA for the CDR3 is TGTGCCAGCAGCTCCGAAGCAGGTTACGAACTGTTTTTT. It encodes CASSSEAGYELFF. Based on the CDR3 plus reference TRBV5-5 and TRBJ1-4, the full variable domain is DAGVTQSPTHLIKTRGQQVTLRCSPISGHKSVSWYQQVLGQGPQFIFQYYEKEERGRGNFPDRFSARQFPNYSSELNVNALLLGDSALYLCASSSEAGYELFFGSGTQLSVL.

The gene calls are TRBV5-5 and TRBJ2-1; weak D call: TRBD2 (6 bases). Germline V gene data show CDR1 as SGHKS and CDR2 as YYEKEE (reference sequence). With 1 base removed from V and 8 bases from J, the gap between germline ends came to 19 bases. The CDR3 runs 16 residues. The CDR3 protein is CASSLLRDGANDEQFF. CDR3 DNA sequence: TGTGCCAGCAGCTTGCTGCGGGACGGTGCAAACGATGAGCAGTTCTTC.